Listed below are T cell receptor beta chains from one sample, sequenced in a study of T cells in tuberculosis. Method: immunoSEQ multiplex PCR; TCRdb's copy keeps in-frame clones and lacks some. The sample has around 33,000 clones, under 95% seen once. Sequenced sample: PBMCs. These receptors were collected from a donor aged 10 to 29 with latent tuberculosis or without tuberculosis infection. Some clones in this sample may be carry-over from other donors' samples. Both conserved end residues are part of each CDR3. The order of the fields is clone size, J gene, V gene, D gene, CDR3 DNA, CDR3 protein. The D gene is left open where the match is weak. Part of the rows lack a size; the others show once, few, many or a class for expanded clones.

NA,TRBJ1-2,TRBV7-6,TRBD1,TGTGCCAGCAGCTTAGGTCCCGGGACAGCAAGTAACTATGGCTACACCTTC,CASSLGPGTASNYGYTF
NA,TRBJ1-1,TRBV10-1,NA,TGCGCCAGCAGCGTGCCGGGAGGGATGGAAGCTTTCTTT,CASSVPGGMEAFF
NA,TRBJ1-1,TRBV6-6,TRBD1,TGTGCCAGCAGTGAGGGGGCGGGGACTGAAGCTTTCTTT,CASSEGAGTEAFF
NA,TRBJ1-2,TRBV5-1,TRBD1,TGCGCCAGCAGCCTCGGACAGGGGGGGCTCTATGGCTACACCTTC,CASSLGQGGLYGYTF
NA,TRBJ2-4,TRBV5-1,TRBD1,TGCGCCAGCAGCTTATGGGACAGCCTAGCCAAAAACATTCAGTACTTC,CASSLWDSLAKNIQYF
once,TRBJ2-7,TRBV10-2,NA,TGCGCCAGTATGGAGTCTCCGGCGTACGAGCAGTACTTC,CASMESPAYEQYF
NA,TRBJ2-7,TRBV4-1,TRBD2,TGCGCCAGCAGCCAAGTGGCTGGCGGGGGAACCTACGAGCAGTACTTC,CASSQVAGGGTYEQYF
NA,TRBJ2-1,TRBV6-1,NA,TGTGCCAGCAGTGGAGCAGGGGTTGGGACCTACAATGAGCAGTTCTTC,CASSGAGVGTYNEQFF
NA,TRBJ2-5,TRBV5-1,TRBD2,TGCGCCAGCGGCGGACTAGCGGGTGCCCTCCAAGAGACCCAGTACTTC,CASGGLAGALQETQYF
NA,TRBJ1-1,TRBV6-5,TRBD1,TGTGCCGCTCAACAGGGGCCTGAAGCTTTCTTT,CAAQQGPEAFF
NA,TRBJ2-2,TRBV5-3,TRBD2,TGTGCCAGAAGCGTGGGACTAGCGTCTACCGGGGAGCTGTTTTTT,CARSVGLASTGELFF
NA,TRBJ1-4,TRBV6-5,TRBD1,TGTGCCAGCAGTCCAGGGGGCTTTGAAAAACTGTTTTTT,CASSPGGFEKLFF
NA,TRBJ1-2,TRBV2,NA,TGTGCCAGCAGTGTAGAGGCTGCCTCTAACTATGGCTACACCTTC,CASSVEAASNYGYTF
once,TRBJ1-2,TRBV19,TRBD1,TGTGCCAGTAGTGCCAAAAGCCAGGGGGACTATGGCTACACCTTC,CASSAKSQGDYGYTF
once,TRBJ1-2,TRBV6-5,NA,TGTGCCAGCAGTACAAGGGGGGGCGCGGACTATGGCTACACCTTC,CASSTRGGADYGYTF
once,TRBJ2-2,TRBV5-1,TRBD1,TGCGCCAGCAGCCTAAGGACAGGGGCAAACACCGGGGAGCTGTTTTTT,CASSLRTGANTGELFF
NA,TRBJ2-1,TRBV28,TRBD2,TGTGCCAGCAGTTTATATCCAGTTCCGATACTAGCGGGAGGATACAATGAGCAGTTCTTC,CASSLYPVPILAGGYNEQFF